The 8 T cell receptor beta chains below were found in one sample sequenced in a study of blood T cell repertoires in COVID-19. Assay used: immunoSEQ multiplex PCR; TCRdb lists only in-frame clones, some missing. The sample contains 150,000 or so clones, 75% to 90% of which appear only once. Sequenced sample: peripheral blood. The receptors stem from a man aged 80 or over with acute or convalescent COVID-19.

The chain joins TRBV6-2 or TRBV6-3 to TRBJ2-7; D is ambiguous. Trimming pared 6 bases from V and 0 bases from J, leaving 12 bases between. CDR1 is MNHEY, CDR2 SVGEGT, per germline. The CDR3 contains 14 residues. The CDR3 nucleotides read TGTGCCAGCAGCCCCCCTGCGAGCTCCTACGAGCAGTACTTC. This encodes CASSPPASSYEQYF.

V is TRBV30 and J is TRBJ1-3; unclear D gene. CDR1 and CDR2 (germline): GTSNPN, SVGIG (reference sequence). The CDR3 contains 16 residues. The ends were cut back, 0 bases at V and 0 bases at J, with 12 bases in the middle. CDR3 region: CAWSVHLTISGNTIYF. The CDR3 DNA reads as TGTGCCTGGAGTGTTCACCTGACTATCTCTGGAAACACCATATATTTT.

The chain joins TRBV18 to TRBJ1-2; D possibly corresponds to TRBD1 (6 bases). The CDR3 is made up of 14 amino acids. Trimming pared 3 bases from V and 6 bases from J, leaving 14 bases between. Germline CDR1 reads KGHSH; CDR2 reads LQKENI. CDR3 loop: CASSPPQGLHGYTF. The CDR3 DNA is TGTGCCAGCTCACCTCCTCAGGGGTTGCATGGCTACACCTTC.

This chain uses TRBV12-3 or TRBV12-4 with TRBJ2-1; no reliable D call. Trimming took off 6 bases at V and 7 bases at J, with 7 bases between the two ends. The length of the CDR3 is 11 residues. CDR3 loop: CASSRRNEQFF. CDR3 bases: TGTGCCAGCAGCCGTAGAAATGAGCAGTTCTTC.

This clone was recorded once. This sequence joins TRBV2 and TRBJ1-2; possibly TRBD1 for D (6 bases). Germline CDR1 SNHLY, CDR2 FYNNEI. V lost 5 bases, J lost 1 base, and 14 bases lay in between. This CDR3 spans 15 amino acids. CDR3 loop: CASSSSRGYNYGYTF. The CDR3 DNA reads TGTGCCAGCAGTTCCTCCAGGGGATATAACTATGGCTACACCTTC.

V is TRBV18 and J is TRBJ2-5; possibly TRBD1 for D (5 bases). Deletions cut 2 bases from V and 7 bases from J, with 14 bases between. This CDR3 has 14 amino acids. Germline V gene lookup returns CDR1 KGHSH and CDR2 LQKENI. CDR3 nucleotides: TGTGCCAGCTCACCAGGCCAGGGCGGTGCGACCCAGTACTTC. Protein sequence: CASSPGQGGATQYF.

This clone showed up just a few times. The rearrangement links TRBV28 to TRBJ2-7; a possible D gene is TRBD1 (5 bases). This CDR3 is built from 14 residues. The germline V and J ends were trimmed by 6 bases and 0 bases, with 12 bases remaining between them. The germline V gene encodes CDR1 MDHEN and CDR2 SYDVKM. The CDR3 sequence is CASSRQGASYEQYF. CDR3 DNA: TGTGCCAGCAGCCGGCAGGGCGCCTCCTACGAGCAGTACTTC.

This chain connects TRBV19 to TRBJ2-1; TRBD1 is a possible D gene (6 bases). Germline-derived CDR1 and CDR2 are LNHDA and SQIVND (reference sequence). CDR3 length equals 17 residues. Trimming removed 3 bases at V and 7 bases at J, with 22 bases between. The CDR3 sequence: CASSMGRGGGSSNEQFF. CDR3 DNA: TGTGCCAGTAGTATGGGCCGAGGTGGGGGCTCTTCGAATGAGCAGTTCTTC.